This section outlines one TCR beta chain sequence together with its context. Its specificity is not known. Carried by the TCR beta cDNA libraries were unique molecular identifiers. T cells numbering roughly 0.95 to 10 million gave rise to 500,000 or so cDNA molecules. MiXCR, applied by TCRdb to the PCR reads, yields one record per CDR3 protein. The sample consists of roughly 580,000 distinct CDR3 sequences, 40% to 50% of them appearing once. This sample stems from a study of post-analysis software for immune sequencing data. Study context: Disease courses included relapsing-remitting, secondary progressive and progressive-relapsing multiple sclerosis.

Study outcomes and limitations: Batch-matched samples strongly co-clustered by F measure. The study found significantly lower normalized Chao1 diversity in multiple sclerosis patients than in controls. Roughly five TRBV segments were more frequent in patients than controls; TRBV5-6, TRBV5-1 and TRBV20-1 belonged to this group.

CDR1 and CDR2 from the germline V gene are SGHVS and FQNEAQ. The CDR3 extends over 14 amino acids. V gave up 4 bases and J gave up 4 bases; unmatched junction bases: 6. The sample taken for sequencing was blood. The clonotype originates from a girl under 18 with multiple sclerosis. The rearrangement links TRBV7-8 to TRBJ2-5, with 7 bases that match TRBD1. In DNA form, the CDR3 reads TGTGCCAGCAGCTCCAGGGGGAAGGGAGAGACCCAGTACTTC. Amino acids: CASSSRGKGETQYF.